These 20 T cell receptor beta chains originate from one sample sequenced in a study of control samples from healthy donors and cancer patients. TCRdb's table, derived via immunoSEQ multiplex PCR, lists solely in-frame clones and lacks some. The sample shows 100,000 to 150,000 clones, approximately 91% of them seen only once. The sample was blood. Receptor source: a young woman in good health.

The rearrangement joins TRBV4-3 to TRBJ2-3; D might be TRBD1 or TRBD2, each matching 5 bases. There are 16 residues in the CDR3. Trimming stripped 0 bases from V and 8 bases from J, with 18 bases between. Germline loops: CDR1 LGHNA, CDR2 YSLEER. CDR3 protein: CASSQDLGVPSGTQYF. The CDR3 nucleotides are TGCGCCAGCAGCCAAGACTTGGGGGTCCCCTCGGGTACGCAGTATTTT.

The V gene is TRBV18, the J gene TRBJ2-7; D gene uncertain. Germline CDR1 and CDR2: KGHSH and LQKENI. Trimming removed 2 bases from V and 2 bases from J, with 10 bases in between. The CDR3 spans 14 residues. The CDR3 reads CASSPYKETYEQYF. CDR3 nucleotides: TGTGCCAGCTCACCATACAAAGAGACCTACGAGCAGTACTTC.

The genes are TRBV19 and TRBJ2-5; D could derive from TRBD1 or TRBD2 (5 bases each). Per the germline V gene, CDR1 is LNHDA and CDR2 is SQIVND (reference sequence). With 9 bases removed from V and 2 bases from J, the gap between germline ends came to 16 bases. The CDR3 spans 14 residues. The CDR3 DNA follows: TGTGCCAGCAGCTCCGGGACCACACAAGAGACCCAGTACTTC. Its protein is CASSSGTTQETQYF.

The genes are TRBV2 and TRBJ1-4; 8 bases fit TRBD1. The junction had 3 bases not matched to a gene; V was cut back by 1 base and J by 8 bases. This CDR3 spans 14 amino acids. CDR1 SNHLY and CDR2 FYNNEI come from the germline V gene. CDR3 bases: TGTGCCAGCAGTGAAGGGGACAGGAACGAAAAACTGTTTTTT. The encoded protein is CASSEGDRNEKLFF.

CDR3 nucleotide sequence: TGTGCCAGCAGTTACCGCGGCAGCATGAACACTGAAGCTTTCTTT. Its translation: CASSYRGSMNTEAFF. The V gene is TRBV6-6, the J gene TRBJ1-1; D remains unclear. This CDR3 is built from 15 residues. Per germline, CDR1 MNHNY and CDR2 SVGAGI (reference sequence). The ends were cut back, 2 bases at V and 0 bases at J, with 10 bases in the middle.

DNA of the CDR3: TGTGCCAGCAGCTTACAGGGATACACTGAAGCTTTCTTT. Translated: CASSLQGYTEAFF. The rearrangement uses TRBV7-2 and TRBJ1-1; a possible D gene is TRBD1 (5 bases). The CDR3 covers 13 residues. Looked up from germline, CDR1 is SGHTA and CDR2 is FQGNSA. Trimming took 2 bases from V and 3 from J, leaving 7 bases between them.

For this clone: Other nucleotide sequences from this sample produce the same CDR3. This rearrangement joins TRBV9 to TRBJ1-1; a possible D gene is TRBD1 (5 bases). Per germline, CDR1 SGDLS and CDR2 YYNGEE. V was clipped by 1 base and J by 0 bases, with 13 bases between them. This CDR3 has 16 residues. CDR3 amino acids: CASSVIGGHMNTEAFF. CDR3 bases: TGTGCCAGCAGCGTAATTGGAGGACACATGAACACTGAAGCTTTCTTT.

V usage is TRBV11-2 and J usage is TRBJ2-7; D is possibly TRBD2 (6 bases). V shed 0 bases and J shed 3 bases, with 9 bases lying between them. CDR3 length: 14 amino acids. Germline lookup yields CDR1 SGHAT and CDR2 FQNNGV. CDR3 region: CASSLDSGSYEQYF. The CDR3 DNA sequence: TGTGCCAGCAGCTTAGATAGCGGAAGCTACGAGCAGTACTTC.

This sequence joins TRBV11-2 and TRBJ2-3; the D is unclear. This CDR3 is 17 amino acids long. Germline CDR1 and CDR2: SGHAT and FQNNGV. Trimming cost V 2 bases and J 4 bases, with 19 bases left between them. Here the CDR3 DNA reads TGTGCCAGCAGCTTATCCCCCCATCCACAATACCCAGATACGCAGTATTTT. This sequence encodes CASSLSPHPQYPDTQYF.

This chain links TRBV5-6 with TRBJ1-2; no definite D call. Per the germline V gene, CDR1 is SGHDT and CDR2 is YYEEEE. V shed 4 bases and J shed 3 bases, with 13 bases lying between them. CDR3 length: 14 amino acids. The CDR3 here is CASSSLDNDYGYTF. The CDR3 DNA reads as TGTGCCAGCAGCAGCCTTGACAACGACTATGGCTACACCTTC.

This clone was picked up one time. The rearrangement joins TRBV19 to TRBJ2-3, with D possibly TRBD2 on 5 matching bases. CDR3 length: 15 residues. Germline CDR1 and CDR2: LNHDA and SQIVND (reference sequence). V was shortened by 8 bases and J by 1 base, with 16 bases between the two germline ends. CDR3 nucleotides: TGTGCCAGTGACGACCCCGCCGGGGGCACAGATACGCAGTATTTT. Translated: CASDDPAGGTDTQYF.

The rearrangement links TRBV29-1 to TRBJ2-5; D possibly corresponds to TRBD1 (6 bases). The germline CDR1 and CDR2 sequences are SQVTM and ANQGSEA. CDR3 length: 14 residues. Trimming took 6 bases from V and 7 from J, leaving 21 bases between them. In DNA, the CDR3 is TGCAGCGTCTCCGGGACAAACACGAGACGGACCCAGTACTTC. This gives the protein CSVSGTNTRRTQYF.

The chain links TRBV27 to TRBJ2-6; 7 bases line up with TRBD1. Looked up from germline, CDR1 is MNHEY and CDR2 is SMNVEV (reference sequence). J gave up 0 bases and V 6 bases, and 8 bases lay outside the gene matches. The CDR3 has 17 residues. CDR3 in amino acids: CASSRDSLRSGANVLTF. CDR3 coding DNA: TGTGCCAGCAGCCGGGACAGCTTACGCTCTGGGGCCAACGTCCTGACTTTC.

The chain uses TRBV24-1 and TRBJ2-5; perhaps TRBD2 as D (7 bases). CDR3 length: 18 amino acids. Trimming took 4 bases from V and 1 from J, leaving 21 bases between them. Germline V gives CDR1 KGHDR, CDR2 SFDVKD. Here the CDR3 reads CATSDGGRRGRPQETQYF. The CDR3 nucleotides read TGTGCCACCAGTGACGGCGGGCGGCGGGGGCGACCCCAAGAGACCCAGTACTTC.

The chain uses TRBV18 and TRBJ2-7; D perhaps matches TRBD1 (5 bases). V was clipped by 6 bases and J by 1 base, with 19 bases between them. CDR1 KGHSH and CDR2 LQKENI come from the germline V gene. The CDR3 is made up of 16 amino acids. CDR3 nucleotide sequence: TGTGCCAGCTCCGGCCCCCTGACAGACAATTCCTACGAGCAGTACTTC. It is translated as CASSGPLTDNSYEQYF.

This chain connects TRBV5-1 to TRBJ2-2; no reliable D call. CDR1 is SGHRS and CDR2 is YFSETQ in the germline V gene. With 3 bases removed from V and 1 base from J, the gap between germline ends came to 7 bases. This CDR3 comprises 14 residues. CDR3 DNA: TGCGCCAGCAGCTCATGGGAGAACACCGGGGAGCTGTTTTTT. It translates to CASSSWENTGELFF.

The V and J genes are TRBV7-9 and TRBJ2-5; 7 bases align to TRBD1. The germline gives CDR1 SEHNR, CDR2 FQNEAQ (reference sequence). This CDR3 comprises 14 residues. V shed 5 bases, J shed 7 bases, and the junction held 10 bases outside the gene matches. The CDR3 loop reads CASSPRWDSRTQYF. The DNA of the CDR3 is TGTGCCAGCAGCCCCCGGTGGGACAGTCGGACCCAGTACTTC.

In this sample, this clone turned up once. In DNA form, the CDR3 reads TGTGCCACCAGTGATACTCGACAGGGAGCGTACGAGCAGTACTTC. Protein: CATSDTRQGAYEQYF. The chain recombines TRBV24-1 with TRBJ2-7; 7 bases match TRBD1. The CDR3 has 15 residues. The germline CDR1 and CDR2 sequences are KGHDR and SFDVKD. After removal of 3 bases from V and 4 bases from J, the junction contained 8 bases not matched to a gene.

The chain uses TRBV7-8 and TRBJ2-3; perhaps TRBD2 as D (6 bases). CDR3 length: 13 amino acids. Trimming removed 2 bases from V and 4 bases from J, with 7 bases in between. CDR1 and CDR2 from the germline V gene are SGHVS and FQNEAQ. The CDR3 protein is CASSLPGADTQYF. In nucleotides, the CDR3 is TGTGCCAGCAGCTTACCGGGGGCAGATACGCAGTATTTT.

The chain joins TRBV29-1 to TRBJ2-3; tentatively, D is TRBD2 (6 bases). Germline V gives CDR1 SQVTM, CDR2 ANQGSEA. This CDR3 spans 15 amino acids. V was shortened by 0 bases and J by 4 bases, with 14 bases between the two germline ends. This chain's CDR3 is CSVEEGLGSADTQYF. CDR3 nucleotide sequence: TGCAGCGTTGAAGAAGGGCTCGGGAGTGCAGATACGCAGTATTTT.